In its sample, the clone carrying this T cell receptor (beta chain) was seen a few times. V was clipped by 3 bases and J by 4 bases, with 9 bases between them. Germline-derived CDR1 and CDR2 are SGHVS and FQNEAQ. The CDR3 has 13 residues. TCRdb re-analysed the 5' RACE reads in MiXCR, keeping a single row per CDR3 protein. The sample contains about half a million distinct CDR3 sequences, over 15% of which appear only once. The sample comes from a study of T-cell memory formation after mild COVID-19. Across the whole study: Each donor largely had its own TCR clusters.

The rearrangement joins TRBV7-8 to TRBJ1-2; maybe TRBD1 (6 bases). The TCR was taken from an adult woman who had mild COVID-19 (a few samples of this study predate the infection). Cell type and time point are not known. The sequencing input was PBMCs or a T cell subset sorted from them (not recorded which). For the CDR3, the DNA is TGTGCCAGCAGCTTTGGACAGATCTATGGCTACACCTTC. It codes for CASSFGQIYGYTF.